This TCR beta chain was sequenced in a study of blood T cell repertoires in COVID-19. Study details: From T cells, B-cell-depleted T cells, or PBMCs came the material, which was cDNA or gDNA.

Study processing details: Reference gene primer amplification in the assay estimated nucleated cell counts. Profiling relied on immunoSEQ multiplex PCR, and the TCRdb table lists in-frame clones only, not all of them. Clone size and V and J calls were adopted from that table, with D and trimming inferred from the DNA. The sample yields approximately 210,000 clones, 87% seen once. Input material: PBMCs or T cells enriched from blood (not recorded which). This TCR was recovered from a woman aged 25 to 45 who had recovered from COVID-19.

The CDR3 bases are TGTGCCAGCAGCCCTCAGGGACAGGGAGCCTTATTCTATGGCTACACCTTC. It codes for CASSPQGQGALFYGYTF. The chain carries TRBV11-3 and TRBJ1-2; 9 bases map to TRBD1. Germline V CDR1 and CDR2: SGHNT, YENEEA. The V gene end was trimmed by 5 bases and the J gene end by 4 bases; junction bases not matched to a gene: 14. The CDR3 loop spans 17 amino acids.